This section outlines one TCR beta chain sequence together with its context. Its specific antigen is unknown. Per-nucleotide qualities are absent, and no much larger clonotype sits a single base away. In light of the paper, this sample's time point label describes: about 28 days (+/-7) after the second vaccine dose. AZD1222 recipients whose second dose came at about 4 weeks and those whose second dose came at about 12 weeks were combined into one group, since spike-specific TCR depth and breadth did not differ between the two schedules. Vaccinee samples were obtained from the UK trials COV001 and COV002, which included a single-blind randomized controlled phase 2/3 trial of AZD1222 (ChAdOx1 nCoV-19) in healthy adults. For TCRbeta chain sequencing, PBMC samples were collected from trial participants at day 0 and at day 28 after the second dose. This entry belongs to a study of T cell responses to AZD1222 COVID-19 vaccine (dated by TCRdb to the early 2020s). As for the study more broadly: A total of just over 230 trial participants underwent TCR sequencing, of whom 200 to 220 had received two doses of AZD1222 and around 26 had received two doses of the MenACWY control vaccine. Trial participants were enrolled by age into 18-55, 56-69 and 70-plus year subgroups, with around 140, 26 and 57 TCR-sequenced participants respectively.

The CDR3 regions of human TCRbeta chains were analyzed by immunosequencing. The authors' analysis ran thus. Repertoire TCRs were matched against a reference library of SARS-CoV-2-specific TCRs generated with the MIRA antigen-specificity platform. Breadth meant the fraction of unique TCRs that were SARS-CoV-2-associated, whereas depth meant the fraction of total T cells that were SARS-CoV-2-associated. Each spike-specific TCR was assigned to its reactive spike region and to a CD4 or CD8 class using the MIRA data. Log10-transformed breadth and depth values were compared by one-way ANOVA with Sidak's multiple comparisons tests. This immuneACCESS table, as held by TCRdb, lists in-frame sequences with V and J called but not all clones. Of the missing ones, under half trace to an unresolved V gene in checked studies; the others have no known cause. That table supplies the V and J calls and clone size; D and trimming were determined from the DNA. Recorded for this sample are roughly 190,000 clones; roughly nine tenths of them occurred a single time. In total, the top ten clones hold about 3.5% of the sample.

Points the paper makes about the study in general: No day 14 peak-response samples were available, so repertoires were characterized only after the peak T cell response. After two AZD1222 doses, spike-specific TCR breadth and depth were significantly higher than at day 0 and than in MenACWY recipients. The whole spike protein was spanned by vaccine-associated CD4 TCRs, and dominant responses were seen in regions 160-218 and 743-854. Participants were mostly white British, with more females than males. The authors suggested clonal diversity may have been underestimated. Conclusions about previously exposed vaccinees are limited because only five to seven AZD1222 recipients were SARS-CoV-2 seropositive at baseline. The 56-69-year group was small, and its depth increase did not reach significance, likely because of low power. Reportedly, almost half of the unique spike-specific TCRs recognized epitopes lying outside the regions that are mutated in the B.1.351 and B.1.1.7 variants.

The CDR3 starts with the cysteine, ends with the phenylalanine, and has 15 residues. The kept DNA is CDR3 alone, 45 bases in frame from the first base. Unmatched junction bases come to 7, with V trimmed by 2 bases and J by 6 bases. The germline V gene encodes CDR1 SGHRS and CDR2 YFSETQ. The starting material was peripheral blood, obtained 28 days after the second AZD1222 dose. The rearrangement joined TRBV5-1 to TRBJ1-4, with 7 central nucleotides matching TRBD1. The receptor comes from an adult who received the AZD1222 COVID-19 vaccine. The CDR3 sequence is CASSFVRGRDEKLFF. The nucleotide sequence reads as follows: TGCGCCAGCAGCTTCGTGAGGGGGCGGGATGAAAAACTGTTTTTT.